The clone carrying this TCR beta chain has a single count. The sample carries other DNA sequences with the same CDR3. Germline V CDR1 and CDR2: SNHLY, FYNNEI. V shed 6 bases and J shed 4 bases, with 6 bases lying between them. This CDR3 has 11 amino acids. This specimen comes from a study of shared clonotypes between healthy human individuals. Repertoires were generated with immunoSEQ multiplex PCR, while TCRdb's copy carries only in-frame clones and drops some. The table records 450,000 to 600,000 clones, approximately 79% of them present only once. The chain recombines TRBV2 with TRBJ2-5; D is unresolved. The sample comprised PBMCs. The source is a woman aged 40-49 years in good health. Some clones in this sample may be carry-over from other donors' samples. Here the CDR3 reads CASRVGETQYF. As DNA, the CDR3 is TGTGCCAGCAGGGTTGGAGAGACCCAGTACTTC.